These 16 T cell receptor beta chains were sequenced from one sample in a study of siplizumab effects on memory and regulatory T cells. Some clones are missing from TCRdb's copy, which holds only in-frame ones; the method was immunoSEQ multiplex PCR. This sample carries some 100,000 clones, 93% of them seen once, and the ten largest clones take roughly 7.1%. The specimen sequenced was CD8+ T cells sorted from blood. Receptors were obtained from a human donor in good health.

V usage is TRBV4-2 and J usage is TRBJ2-7; 9 bases match TRBD1. Germline V gene sequence: CDR1 LGHNA, CDR2 YNFKEQ. The CDR3 has 15 amino acids. Germline trimming cut 1 base from V and 4 bases from J; bases unmatched to any gene: 5. The CDR3 region is CASSQVQGARYEQYF. In DNA, the CDR3 is TGTGCCAGCAGCCAAGTACAGGGGGCGCGGTACGAGCAGTACTTC.

The chain is built from TRBV6-5 and TRBJ1-5; tentatively, D is TRBD1 (6 bases). V lost 6 bases to trimming and J lost 1 base, with 13 bases between them. Germline CDR1 MNHEY, CDR2 SVGAGI. This CDR3 comprises 15 residues. For the CDR3, the DNA is TGTGCCAGCAGCTCAGGACAGCGAAGCAATCAGCCCCAGCATTTT. It yields the protein CASSSGQRSNQPQHF.

This chain links TRBV2 with TRBJ2-7, with D perhaps matching TRBD1 (6 bases). Germline CDR1 SNHLY, CDR2 FYNNEI. This CDR3 comprises 12 residues. Trimming took 8 bases from V and 3 from J, leaving 11 bases between them. The CDR3 loop reads CASSGDDYEQYF. The CDR3 DNA reads as TGTGCCAGCTCAGGGGATGACTACGAGCAGTACTTC.

The rearrangement joins TRBV5-6 to TRBJ1-1, with 10 bases aligning to TRBD1. This CDR3 is 14 amino acids long. J was trimmed by 6 bases and V by 1 base; bases with no gene match: 3. Germline lookup yields CDR1 SGHDT and CDR2 YYEEEE. CDR3 nucleotides: TGTGCCAGCAGCTTGCCGACAGGGGGCCCTGAAGCTTTCTTT. Its protein is CASSLPTGGPEAFF.

The genes are TRBV13 and TRBJ1-1; D not resolved. This CDR3 is 12 amino acids long. V shed 8 bases and J shed 1 base, with 8 bases lying between them. Germline V CDR1 and CDR2: PRHDT, FYEKMQ (reference sequence). CDR3 sequence (DNA): TGTGCCAGCGGACTCGGGAACACTGAAGCTTTCTTT. Protein: CASGLGNTEAFF. The full variable domain, with the rest looked up from reference TRBV13 and TRBJ1-1, is AAGVIQSPRHLIKEKRETATLKCYPIPRHDTVYWYQQGPGQDPQFLISFYEKMQSDKGSIPDRFSAQQFSDYHSELNMSSLELGDSALYFCASGLGNTEAFFGQGTRLTVV.

CDR3 amino acids: CASRLWDREEDIEAFF. The CDR3 coding sequence is TGTGCAAGTCGCTTATGGGACAGGGAAGAAGATATTGAAGCTTTCTTT. V gene TRBV12-2 combines with J gene TRBJ1-1; the D call of TRBD1 is as the table states it, not checked on the DNA. TRBV12-2 is labeled a pseudogene. This CDR3 comprises 16 residues.

This rearrangement joins TRBV6-5 to TRBJ1-4; 7 bases align to TRBD1. This CDR3 has 14 residues. V was clipped by 5 bases and J by 6 bases; unmatched bases: 6. Germline-derived CDR1 and CDR2 are MNHEY and SVGAGI. CDR3 in amino acids: CASSNRGSHEKLFF. CDR3 in DNA: TGTGCCAGCAGTAACAGGGGCTCCCATGAAAAACTGTTTTTT.

The V and J genes are TRBV18 and TRBJ1-5, with D unresolved. Trimming took 6 bases from V and 4 from J, leaving 13 bases between them. Germline CDR1 KGHSH, CDR2 LQKENI. CDR3 length equals 14 residues. CDR3: CASSPGRGNQPQHF. CDR3 nucleotides: TGTGCCAGCTCCCCTGGGCGAGGAAATCAGCCCCAGCATTTT.

The chain combines TRBV2 with TRBJ1-1; 10 bases fit TRBD1. Trimming cost V 8 bases and J 7 bases; bases outside gene matches: 4. Germline CDR1 SNHLY, CDR2 FYNNEI. This CDR3 has 12 residues. CDR3: CASRDRGFEAFF. In nucleotides, the CDR3 is TGTGCCAGCCGGGACAGGGGCTTTGAAGCTTTCTTT.

V and J are TRBV5-5 and TRBJ1-5; the D is unclear. V was pared by 2 bases and J by 1 base, with 13 bases between. The CDR3 has 16 residues. In germline, CDR1 is SGHKS, CDR2 YYEKEE (reference sequence). Here the CDR3 DNA reads TGTGCCAGCAGCTTCCTGGCAGGAGAAAGCAATCAGCCCCAGCATTTT. Translated, it gives CASSFLAGESNQPQHF.

Turning to this clone: One end of the junction is discordant with germline, which a read error may explain. The gene calls are TRBV7-7 and TRBJ2-2, with TRBD2 matching over 8 bases. Per the germline V gene, CDR1 is SSHAT and CDR2 is FNYEAQ (reference sequence). CDR3 length equals 13 residues. The CDR3 sequence is CASSRGGTGELFF. CDR3 coding DNA: TGTGCTAGCAGCCGGGGGGGCACCGGGGAGCTGTTTTTT.

The chain is built from TRBV15 and TRBJ2-1; 7 positions match TRBD1. The CDR3 extends over 12 amino acids. Germline values: CDR1 LNHNV, CDR2 YYDKDF (reference sequence). Unmatched junction bases numbered 1, after V lost 8 bases and J lost 3 bases. CDR3 sequence: CATGDSYNEQFF. The CDR3 DNA is TGTGCCACCGGGGACAGCTACAATGAGCAGTTCTTC.

The V gene is TRBV11-2, the J gene TRBJ2-2; D call uncertain. The germline V and J ends were trimmed by 1 base and 7 bases, with 13 bases remaining between them. Per germline, CDR1 SGHAT and CDR2 FQNNGV. This CDR3 has 15 amino acids. CDR3 region: CASSLVLVNGGELFF. In DNA, the CDR3 is TGTGCCAGCAGCTTAGTGTTAGTCAACGGCGGGGAGCTGTTTTTT. The whole variable domain, filled in from reference TRBV11-2 and TRBJ2-2, reads EAGVAQSPRYKIIEKRQSVAFWCNPISGHATLYWYQQILGQGPKLLIQFQNNGVVDDSQLPKDRFSAERLKGVDSTLKIQPAKLEDSAVYLCASSLVLVNGGELFFGEGSRLTVL.

The rearrangement links TRBV7-7 to TRBJ2-5; 7 nucleotides line up with TRBD2. This CDR3 region has 13 residues. The germline CDR1 and CDR2 sequences are SSHAT and FNYEAQ (reference sequence). CDR3 coding DNA: TGTGCATCCGCGGCGGGAGCGGCAGAGACCCAGTACTTC. This sequence encodes CASAAGAAETQYF.

The genes are TRBV2 and TRBJ1-5, with D possibly TRBD1 on 6 matching bases. From germline, CDR1 is SNHLY and CDR2 FYNNEI. This CDR3 comprises 13 residues. Trimming cost V 6 bases and J 7 bases, with 13 bases left between them. CDR3 amino acids: CASRYRVDQPQHF. As DNA, the CDR3 is TGTGCCAGCAGGTACAGGGTTGACCAGCCCCAGCATTTT.

Notes on this clone: The sample contains more than one DNA sequence encoding this CDR3. The CDR3 here is CASSPGTGNYGYTF. The CDR3 DNA follows: TGTGCCAGCAGCCCAGGGACAGGGAACTATGGCTACACCTTC. This chain connects TRBV13 to TRBJ1-2, with 9 bases identical to TRBD1. This CDR3 spans 14 amino acids. Looked up from germline, CDR1 is PRHDT and CDR2 is FYEKMQ (reference sequence). With 5 bases clipped from V and 2 bases from J, the junction kept 3 bases outside the gene matches.